The clone carrying this T cell receptor beta chain was detected ten times or more. Its antigen is not identified. TCRdb used MiXCR to reprocess the reads, holding one entry per CDR3 protein. Among fewer than 200,000 distinct CDR3 sequences listed, roughly 14% were seen once. Unmatched junction bases numbered 1, after V lost 3 bases and J lost 2 bases. CDR1 is LNHDA, CDR2 SQIVND, per germline (reference sequence). This CDR3 is built from 13 residues. The data are from a study of T cell repertoires in cytomegalovirus infection. Study as a whole: Public TCR beta signatures provided an indication of both CMV infection and a matching HLA type.

Overall study findings and caveats: Carriers of CMV and the relevant HLA type were discriminated by public TCR beta frequency. The study found HLA-C-restricted CMV-specific TCR beta clonotypes dominating the ex vivo response.

The sample consisted of PBMCs. The source of this sequence is a human donor in good health (CMV status not recorded). Some clones in this sample may be carry-over from other donors' samples. The V gene is TRBV19, the J gene TRBJ2-7; 7 bases match TRBD2. The CDR3 sequence: CASSIGGAYEQYF. CDR3 DNA: TGTGCCAGTAGTATTGGGGGGGCCTACGAGCAGTACTTC.